This T cell receptor (beta chain) came from a study of cytotoxic CD8 clonotypes in ibrutinib-treated CLL. Germline V gene lookup returns CDR1 MNHEY and CDR2 SVGAGI. V shed 8 bases and J shed 3 bases, with 16 bases lying between them. CDR3 size: 14 residues. The repertoire was sequenced with immunoSEQ multiplex PCR; TCRdb's copy has only in-frame clones and lacks some. The sample lists just over 200,000 clones, approximately 79% occurring once. The chain has TRBV6-5 and TRBJ1-1; D ambiguous. The specimen was PBMCs, collected after 12 months of ibrutinib treatment. The origin of this receptor is a human donor with chronic lymphocytic leukemia. The CDR3 sequence: CASGVGFRDTEAFF. In DNA form, the CDR3 reads TGTGCCAGCGGGGTGGGTTTTAGAGACACTGAAGCTTTCTTT.